The T cell receptor beta chain under discussion was sequenced for a study of T cell responses to AZD1222 COVID-19 vaccine. Study-level information: Second-dose groups at about 4 or about 12 weeks were pooled.

This clone appeared once. Its specificity is unknown. Trimming shortened V by 1 base and J by 4 bases, and 17 bases separated the two germline ends. CDR1 and CDR2 from the germline V gene are LGHNA and YSLEER. The CDR3 length is 18 residues. The method was immunoSEQ multiplex PCR; TCRdb's version includes in-frame clones alone and lacks a portion of them. The sample lists approximately 120,000 clones; 85% to 90% were seen once. Study conclusions and caveats: Repertoire sampling was restricted to post-peak T cell response timepoints. Clonal diversity was possibly underestimated, and white British individuals and females predominated among donors. The CD4 TCRs associated with vaccination extended across spike and predominated at 160-218 and 743-854.

The specimen comprised peripheral blood, sampled on day 0 of AZD1222 vaccination. The chain is built from TRBV4-3 and TRBJ2-6, with D possibly TRBD1 on 6 matching bases. The receptor's source is an adult in good health. The DNA of the CDR3 is TGCGCCAGCAGCCAAGGTCTAAGTACAGGGCTCGGGGCCAACGTCCTGACTTTC. Amino acid sequence: CASSQGLSTGLGANVLTF.